The sample holds many counts of the clone carrying this T cell receptor beta chain. The antigen is not known. These data are taken from a study of T cells in Graves' hyperthyroidism and ophthalmopathy. TCR beta CDR3 regions were amplified from RNA. The TCR CDR3 first-round RT-PCR relied on the HTBI primer set. TCRdb fed the multiplex PCR reads into MiXCR, producing one record per CDR3 protein. This sample has 340,000 or so distinct CDR3 sequences, with about 15% found just once. Trimming took off 0 bases at V and 2 bases at J, with 9 bases between the two ends. The CDR3 consists of 14 residues. CDR1 is DFQATT and CDR2 is SNEGSKA in the germline V gene (reference sequence). Notes on the study in general: Most thyroid-expanded clonotypes above 0.001 were also found in blood. Through a model of 13 V-J features, ophthalmopathy was separated from stable hyperthyroidism.

The clonotype originates from a man aged 25 to 40 with Graves' hyperthyroidism. The sequenced sample was blood. This chain connects TRBV20-1 to TRBJ2-3, with D unclear. The CDR3 nucleotides are TGCAGTGCTAGAGATGTACTACTCACAGATACGCAGTATTTT. Residues: CSARDVLLTDTQYF.